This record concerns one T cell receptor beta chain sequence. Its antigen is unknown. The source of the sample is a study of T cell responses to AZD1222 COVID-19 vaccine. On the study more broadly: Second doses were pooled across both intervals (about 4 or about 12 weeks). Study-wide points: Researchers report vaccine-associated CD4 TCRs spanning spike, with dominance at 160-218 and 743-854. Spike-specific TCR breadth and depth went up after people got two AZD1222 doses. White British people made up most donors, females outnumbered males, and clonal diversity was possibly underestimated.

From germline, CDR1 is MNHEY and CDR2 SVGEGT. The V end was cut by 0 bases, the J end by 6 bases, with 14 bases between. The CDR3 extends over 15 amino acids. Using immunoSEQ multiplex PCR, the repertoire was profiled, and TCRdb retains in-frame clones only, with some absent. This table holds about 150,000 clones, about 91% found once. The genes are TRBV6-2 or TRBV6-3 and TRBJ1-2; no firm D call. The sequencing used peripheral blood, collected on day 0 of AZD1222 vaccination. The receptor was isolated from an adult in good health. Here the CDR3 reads CASSYSAEGFDGYTF. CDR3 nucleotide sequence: TGTGCCAGCAGTTACTCAGCGGAAGGGTTCGATGGCTACACCTTC.